Following are 17 T cell receptor beta chains from one sample sequenced in a study of blood T cell repertoires in COVID-19. Measured with immunoSEQ multiplex PCR; TCRdb has only the in-frame clones, and not every one. The sample yields 250,000 to 350,000 clones, approximately 85% seen once. Material: peripheral blood. These receptors were taken from a woman aged 45-65 years with acute or convalescent COVID-19.

V gene TRBV27 combines with J gene TRBJ2-3; possible D gene TRBD1, 5 bases. The length of the CDR3 is 14 residues. The V gene's germline CDR1 is MNHEY and CDR2 SMNVEV (reference sequence). Trimming stripped 4 bases from V and 1 base from J, with 9 bases between. The CDR3 is CASSSSRGTDTQYF. CDR3 DNA sequence: TGTGCCAGCAGTTCTTCCAGGGGCACAGATACGCAGTATTTT.

This chain joins TRBV5-4 and TRBJ1-1; D remains unclear. The CDR3 extends over 14 amino acids. V was clipped by 1 base and J by 4 bases, with 11 bases between them. CDR1 and CDR2 from the germline V gene are SGHNT and YYREEE (reference sequence). CDR3 loop: CASSLPESITEAFF. In nucleotides, the CDR3 is TGTGCCAGCAGCTTGCCGGAGAGTATCACTGAAGCTTTCTTT. Looking up the rest from reference TRBV5-4 and TRBJ1-1 gives the full variable domain: ETGVTQSPTHLIKTRGQQVTLRCSSQSGHNTVSWYQQALGQGPQFIFQYYREEENGRGNFPPRFSGLQFPNYSSELNVNALELDDSALYLCASSLPESITEAFFGQGTRLTVV.

Note on this clone: Because the CDR3's place on the DNA is in doubt, the DNA is left out and the CDR3 is given as listed by TCRdb. The same CDR3 arises from other DNA sequences in this sample as well. The rearrangement joins TRBV7-2 to TRBJ1-2. The CDR3 numbers 16 amino acids, ends counted. CDR1 is SGHTA, CDR2 FQGNSA, per germline. The CDR3 sequence is CASSSSTSWRNYGYTF.

This chain links TRBV28 with TRBJ1-2; D is possibly TRBD1 (6 bases). The CDR3 spans 12 residues. The germline gives CDR1 MDHEN, CDR2 SYDVKM. V lost 5 bases and J 7 bases, leaving 11 bases between the germline ends. DNA of the CDR3: TGTGCCAGCAGTCTACTCAGGGGTGGCTACACCTTC. Its translation: CASSLLRGGYTF.

This clone was seen a single time. The chain uses TRBV19 and TRBJ1-4, with unresolved D. The CDR3 has 15 amino acids. Trimming took off 7 bases at V and 5 bases at J, with 17 bases between the two ends. Per germline, CDR1 LNHDA and CDR2 SQIVND (reference sequence). CDR3 sequence reads: CASTPIPRLNEKLFF. DNA for the CDR3: TGTGCCAGTACCCCTATCCCCCGATTGAATGAAAAACTGTTTTTT.

The chain is built from TRBV28 and TRBJ2-1; 7 bases align to TRBD2. V gave up 5 bases and J gave up 4 bases; unmatched junction bases: 11. The germline CDR1 and CDR2 sequences are MDHEN and SYDVKM. This CDR3 comprises 16 residues. CDR3 in amino acids: CASSSYVTGGYNEQFF. The DNA for the CDR3 is TGTGCCAGCAGTAGTTATGTGACCGGGGGGTACAATGAGCAGTTCTTC.

The V call is TRBV12-3 or TRBV12-4, the J call TRBJ2-1, with 7 bases identical to TRBD2. V lost 6 bases to trimming and J lost 7 bases; unmatched junction nucleotides: 6. This CDR3 region has 13 residues. CDR3 DNA sequence: TGTGCCAGCAGATCGGGACTAATGAATGAGCAGTTCTTC. Translation: CASRSGLMNEQFF.

The rearrangement uses TRBV28 and TRBJ2-1; 11 bases are shared with TRBD2. Looked up from germline, CDR1 is MDHEN and CDR2 is SYDVKM. The CDR3 contains 14 residues. Germline trimming cut 8 bases from V and 9 bases from J; bases unmatched to any gene: 9. The chain's CDR3 is CASHAQGTSGEQFF. For the CDR3, the DNA is TGTGCCAGCCACGCCCAGGGGACTAGCGGTGAGCAGTTCTTC.

The genes are TRBV30 and TRBJ1-5; TRBD1 matches 8 bases. V was clipped by 2 bases and J by 6 bases; unmatched bases: 3. CDR1 and CDR2 (germline): GTSNPN, SVGIG (reference sequence). The CDR3 has 13 amino acids. The CDR3 nucleotides read TGTGCCTGGAGTTTAACAGGGGGTCAGCCCCAGCATTTT. The encoded protein is CAWSLTGGQPQHF. Full variable domain (rest looked up from reference TRBV30 and TRBJ1-5): SQTIHQWPATLVQPVGSPLSLECTVEGTSNPNLYWYRQAAGRGLQLLFYSVGIGQISSEVPQNLSASRPQDRQFILSSKKLLLSDSGFYLCAWSLTGGQPQHFGDGTRLSIL.

CDR3 sequence: CASSLAAANQPQHF. CDR3 DNA: TGTGCCAGCAGTTTAGCAGCAGCGAATCAGCCCCAGCATTTT. The genes are TRBV28 and TRBJ1-5, with no clear D. Trimming left V 2 bases short and J 4 bases short, with 9 bases between. The CDR3 covers 14 residues. The germline V gene has CDR1 MDHEN and CDR2 SYDVKM.

The genes are TRBV5-1 and TRBJ2-2; 15 positions agree with TRBD2. Germline assignment: CDR1 SGHRS and CDR2 YFSETQ. V trimming: 7 bases; J trimming: 5 bases; junction bases outside the gene matches: 6. The CDR3 loop spans 16 amino acids. The CDR3 region has the DNA TGCGCCAGCTGCCTGGGACTAGCGGGAGGTACCGGGGAGCTGTTTTTT. Residues: CASCLGLAGGTGELFF.

The rearrangement joins TRBV7-2 to TRBJ2-1, with 8 bases fitting TRBD2. Unmatched junction bases numbered 9, after V lost 1 base and J lost 10 bases. The CDR3 runs to 15 residues. Per germline, CDR1 SGHTA and CDR2 FQGNSA. The CDR3 reads CASSLGGSGGREQFF. The CDR3 DNA follows: TGTGCCAGCAGCTTAGGGGGGTCCGGCGGGAGGGAGCAGTTCTTC.

This chain links TRBV7-3 with TRBJ2-7, with 9 bases fitting TRBD1. The CDR3 has 15 amino acids. The germline V gene encodes CDR1 SGHTA and CDR2 FQGTGA. The V gene end was trimmed by 5 bases and the J gene end by 0 bases; junction bases not matched to a gene: 5. In DNA, the CDR3 is TGTGCCAGCAGCACTGGACAGGGGTCCTCCTACGAGCAGTACTTC. Protein: CASSTGQGSSYEQYF.

The chain has TRBV7-2 and TRBJ2-1, with TRBD2 matching over 9 bases. CDR3 length: 15 amino acids. CDR1 is SGHTA and CDR2 is FQGNSA in the germline V gene. The V gene end was trimmed by 5 bases and the J gene end by 3 bases; junction bases not matched to a gene: 5. The CDR3 spells CASSPLAGIYNEQFF. DNA for the CDR3: TGTGCCAGCAGCCCTCTAGCGGGGATCTACAATGAGCAGTTCTTC.

The chain employs TRBV28 and TRBJ1-2; D is unclear. The CDR3 is 12 residues long. V lost 5 bases to trimming and J lost 8 bases, with 12 bases between them. CDR1 is MDHEN, CDR2 SYDVKM, per germline. The CDR3 sequence: CASSHLGLGYTF. CDR3 DNA sequence: TGTGCCAGCAGTCACCTCGGACTGGGCTACACCTTC.

This chain connects TRBV7-2 to TRBJ2-2; TRBD2 matches at 13 bases. CDR3 length equals 16 residues. The V gene end was trimmed by 5 bases and the J gene end by 4 bases; junction bases not matched to a gene: 4. CDR1 is SGHTA, CDR2 FQGNSA, per germline. CDR3 amino acids: CASSALAGGPTGELFF. In DNA, the CDR3 is TGTGCCAGCAGCGCACTAGCGGGAGGGCCCACCGGGGAGCTGTTTTTT.

The rearrangement links TRBV7-2 to TRBJ2-5; possible D gene TRBD2, 5 bases. The CDR3 runs to 14 residues. V shed 1 base and J shed 3 bases, with 9 bases lying between them. Germline V gene lookup returns CDR1 SGHTA and CDR2 FQGNSA. The CDR3 is CASSLGGSKETQYF. Written as DNA, the CDR3 is TGTGCCAGCAGCTTAGGAGGGAGTAAAGAGACCCAGTACTTC. Drawing the rest from reference TRBV7-2 and TRBJ2-5, the complete variable domain is GAGVSQSPSNKVTEKGKDVELRCDPISGHTALYWYRQSLGQGLEFLIYFQGNSAPDKSGLPSDRFSAERTGGSVSTLTIQRTQQEDSAVYLCASSLGGSKETQYFGPGTRLLVL.